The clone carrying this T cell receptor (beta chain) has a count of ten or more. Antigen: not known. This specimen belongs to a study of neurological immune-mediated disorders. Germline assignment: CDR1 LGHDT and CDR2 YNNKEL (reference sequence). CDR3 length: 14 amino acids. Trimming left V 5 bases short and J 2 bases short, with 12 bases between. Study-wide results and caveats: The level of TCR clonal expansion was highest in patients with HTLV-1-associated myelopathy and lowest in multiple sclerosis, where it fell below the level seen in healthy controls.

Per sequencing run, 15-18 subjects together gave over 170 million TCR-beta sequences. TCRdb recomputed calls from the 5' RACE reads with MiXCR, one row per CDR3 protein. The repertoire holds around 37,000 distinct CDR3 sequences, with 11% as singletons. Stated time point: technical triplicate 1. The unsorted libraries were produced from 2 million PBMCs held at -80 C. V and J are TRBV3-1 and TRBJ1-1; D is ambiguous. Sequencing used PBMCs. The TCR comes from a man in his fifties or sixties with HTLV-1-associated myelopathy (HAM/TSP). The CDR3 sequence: CASSSGVYNTEAFF. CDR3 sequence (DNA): TGTGCCAGCAGCTCCGGGGTGTATAACACTGAAGCTTTCTTT. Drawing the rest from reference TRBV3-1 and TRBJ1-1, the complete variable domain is DTAVSQTPKYLVTQMGNDKSIKCEQNLGHDTMYWYKQDSKKFLKIMFSYNNKELIINETVPNRFSPKSPDKAHLNLHINSLELGDSAVYFCASSSGVYNTEAFFGQGTRLTVV.